These T cell receptor beta chains were read from a single sample in a study of blood T cell repertoires in COVID-19. Method: immunoSEQ multiplex PCR; TCRdb's copy keeps in-frame clones and lacks some. The profile shows some 57,000 clones, 89% of them singletons. The sample was peripheral blood. Receptors originate from a man aged 60-69 years with acute or convalescent COVID-19. Both conserved end residues are part of each CDR3. The order of the fields is J gene, V gene, CDR3 protein.

J gene: TRBJ2-6
V gene: TRBV7-2
CDR3 protein: CASSLPRTGAFSGANVLTF

J gene: TRBJ2-7
V gene: TRBV12-3/TRBV12-4
CDR3 protein: CASRKAGGSEQYF

J gene: TRBJ1-1
V gene: TRBV9
CDR3 protein: CASRVDPGTATEAFF

J gene: TRBJ1-2
V gene: TRBV24-1
CDR3 protein: CATSDLQKAASNYGYTF

J gene: TRBJ2-5
V gene: TRBV7-8
CDR3 protein: CASRVTGFQETQYF

J gene: TRBJ2-1
V gene: TRBV2
CDR3 protein: CASRVEDTKYNEQFF

J gene: TRBJ1-2
V gene: TRBV5-4
CDR3 protein: CASSPGTGANYGYTF

J gene: TRBJ1-2
V gene: TRBV9
CDR3 protein: CASSPGTGGFYGYTF

J gene: TRBJ1-4
V gene: TRBV25-1
CDR3 protein: CASSDLTGAANEKLFF

J gene: TRBJ1-4
V gene: TRBV29-1
CDR3 protein: CSVELTWPVEKLFF

J gene: TRBJ2-2
V gene: TRBV10-2
CDR3 protein: CAARPPTGSTGELFF

J gene: TRBJ2-1
V gene: TRBV25-1
CDR3 protein: CAIHTSGYYNEQFF

J gene: TRBJ1-2
V gene: TRBV7-9
CDR3 protein: CASSSLSGTGVLSGAF

J gene: TRBJ1-4
V gene: TRBV7-8
CDR3 protein: CASSIHGGTNEKLFF

J gene: TRBJ1-4
V gene: TRBV27
CDR3 protein: CASSLQMNQGEKLFF

J gene: TRBJ1-6
V gene: TRBV2
CDR3 protein: CASSPGTDNSPLHF

J gene: TRBJ1-3
V gene: TRBV9
CDR3 protein: CASSGTGGFSGNTIYF

J gene: TRBJ2-7
V gene: TRBV7-2
CDR3 protein: CASSPRGGSYEQYF

J gene: TRBJ1-1
V gene: TRBV19
CDR3 protein: CASSSKDRGWTEAFF

J gene: TRBJ1-5
V gene: TRBV5-4
CDR3 protein: CASSLDQGFNQPQHF

J gene: TRBJ1-6
V gene: TRBV5-1
CDR3 protein: CASRRTGTAYNSPLHF

J gene: TRBJ2-7
V gene: TRBV3-1/TRBV3-2
CDR3 protein: CASSRRPNYEQYF

J gene: TRBJ1-3
V gene: TRBV9
CDR3 protein: CASSVSTGWSGNTIYF

J gene: TRBJ2-5
V gene: TRBV4-1
CDR3 protein: CASSQDGPAGQETQYF

J gene: TRBJ1-6
V gene: TRBV7-8
CDR3 protein: CASSPLSGGQGANSPLHF

J gene: TRBJ1-3
V gene: TRBV6-6
CDR3 protein: CASSRDSSGNTIYF

J gene: TRBJ1-1
V gene: TRBV19
CDR3 protein: CASSAGQLNTKAFF

J gene: TRBJ2-7
V gene: TRBV7-9
CDR3 protein: CASSYGAPDYEQYF

J gene: TRBJ1-2
V gene: TRBV3-1/TRBV3-2
CDR3 protein: CASSPDRGGGYTF

J gene: TRBJ1-1
V gene: TRBV5-4
CDR3 protein: CASSLNRGTEAFF

J gene: TRBJ2-7
V gene: TRBV7-2
CDR3 protein: CASSPSEGGRGWEQYF

J gene: TRBJ1-5
V gene: TRBV7-6
CDR3 protein: CASSAHTGENKPQHF

J gene: TRBJ2-7
V gene: TRBV6-5
CDR3 protein: CASRRPGEYYEQYF

J gene: TRBJ2-1
V gene: TRBV30
CDR3 protein: CAWSVMNLAGGNEQFF

J gene: TRBJ2-3
V gene: TRBV6-5
CDR3 protein: CASSYSSLSTDTQYF

J gene: TRBJ2-2
V gene: TRBV25-1
CDR3 protein: CASSGYRNTGELFF

J gene: TRBJ1-2
V gene: TRBV19
CDR3 protein: CASSTTGTTYGYTF

J gene: TRBJ1-2
V gene: TRBV19
CDR3 protein: CASSIPRTGDYGYTF

J gene: TRBJ2-2
V gene: TRBV5-1
CDR3 protein: CASSLAGRTNTGELFF

J gene: TRBJ1-6
V gene: TRBV4-1
CDR3 protein: CASSPRQGINSPLHF

J gene: TRBJ1-2
V gene: TRBV29-1
CDR3 protein: CSVEMGQGESGYTF

J gene: TRBJ2-5
V gene: TRBV5-1
CDR3 protein: CASSEWTVSGTQYF

J gene: TRBJ2-1
V gene: TRBV11-2
CDR3 protein: CASSQTWTDGNEQFF

J gene: TRBJ2-2
V gene: TRBV6-2/TRBV6-3
CDR3 protein: CASSYSSRGTSSSGELFF

J gene: TRBJ2-7
V gene: TRBV9
CDR3 protein: CASSPTGRSYEQYF

J gene: TRBJ2-2
V gene: TRBV11-2
CDR3 protein: CASRRLAGEGELFF

J gene: TRBJ2-7
V gene: TRBV4-1
CDR3 protein: CASSPRGSTIYEQYF

J gene: TRBJ2-6
V gene: TRBV6-5
CDR3 protein: CASSYSAGAGANVLTF

J gene: TRBJ2-2
V gene: TRBV6-6
CDR3 protein: CASRRDSRGTGELFF

J gene: TRBJ1-5
V gene: TRBV3-1/TRBV3-2
CDR3 protein: CASSRQGRQPQHF

J gene: TRBJ2-4
V gene: TRBV5-1
CDR3 protein: CASSTGTELNIQYF

J gene: TRBJ2-7
V gene: TRBV29-1
CDR3 protein: CSVVGRGAHEQYF